Following are 19 T cell receptor beta chains from one sample sequenced in a study of Graves' ophthalmopathy and Graves' hyperthyroidism. As the template, RNA transcripts were used to amplify TCR beta CDR3 regions. HTBI primers were employed in first-round RT-PCR, then a second-round multiplex PCR followed. One entry per CDR3 protein, called by TCRdb with MiXCR from the multiplex PCR reads. The repertoire consists of 500,000 to 700,000 distinct CDR3 sequences, with under 45% occurring once and the leading ten covering roughly 4%. The sequencing sample was made of peripheral blood or thyroid tissue (not recorded which). The receptors originated from an adult man with Graves' hyperthyroidism.

This clonotype occurred many times. The chain uses TRBV12-3 or TRBV12-4 and TRBJ2-2; the D is unclear. Trimming shortened V by 0 bases and J by 0 bases, and 8 bases separated the two germline ends. CDR3 length: 16 residues. DNA for the CDR3: TGTGCCAGCAGTTTAGCGGCAGACGCGAACACCGGGGAGCTGTTTTTT. Protein: CASSLAADANTGELFF.

This clonotype was seen repeatedly, ten times or more. This rearrangement joins TRBV7-9 to TRBJ1-1; D remains ambiguous. V shed 3 bases and J shed 2 bases, with 7 bases lying between them. The CDR3 covers 13 residues. Germline V gene lookup returns CDR1 SEHNR and CDR2 FQNEAQ (reference sequence). Here the CDR3 DNA reads TGTGCCAGCAGCTTCTCAGCCAACACTGAAGCTTTCTTT. Amino acids: CASSFSANTEAFF.

This clonotype appeared a few times. A read error is possible here, since a much larger clone lies one base away. The CDR3 reads CASSSGQGPYEQCF. For the CDR3, the DNA is TGCGCCAGCAGCTCGGGACAGGGACCTTACGAGCAGTGCTTC. The J gene is TRBJ2-7, the V gene TRBV5-1, with TRBD1 identical over 9 bases. This CDR3 region has 14 residues. Germline V gene sequence: CDR1 SGHRS, CDR2 YFSETQ.

This clonotype was detected many times. The genes are TRBV5-1 and TRBJ1-3, with 8 bases aligning to TRBD1. CDR1 is SGHRS, CDR2 YFSETQ, per germline. J was trimmed by 4 bases and V by 4 bases; bases with no gene match: 13. There are 17 residues in the CDR3. The CDR3 bases are TGCGCCAGCAGCCACCGGACAGGGAGTGGGAACGGAAACACCATATATTTT. Protein: CASSHRTGSGNGNTIYF.

V and J are TRBV5-8 and TRBJ2-5; 8 nucleotides agree with TRBD2. Germline V gene data show CDR1 as SGHTS and CDR2 as YDEGEE. J was trimmed by 0 bases and V by 3 bases; bases with no gene match: 7. The CDR3 length is 16 residues. CDR3 sequence: CASSSPQAGDQETQYF. The CDR3, as DNA: TGTGCCAGCAGCTCGCCACAAGCGGGAGACCAAGAGACCCAGTACTTC.

The CDR3 nucleotides are TGTGCCAGCAGCAACCATGGGGGCCGGAGCTCCTACGAGCAGTACTTC. Amino acids: CASSNHGGRSSYEQYF. V gene TRBV25-1 combines with J gene TRBJ2-7, with a tentative D call TRBD1 (6 bases). V gave up 6 bases and J gave up 0 bases, with 18 bases separating them. Germline V gives CDR1 MGHDK, CDR2 SYGVNS. CDR3 size: 16 residues.

V is TRBV4-1 and J is TRBJ1-5; 10 nucleotides line up with TRBD1. This CDR3 spans 16 amino acids. Per germline, CDR1 MGHRA and CDR2 YSYEKL. The J segment lost 2 bases and the V segment lost 0 bases, leaving 1 base of the junction unmatched. This chain's CDR3 is CASSQDGTGGNQPQHF. The CDR3 DNA reads TGCGCCAGCAGCCAAGATGGGACAGGGGGCAATCAGCCCCAGCATTTT.

The chain has TRBV7-6 and TRBJ2-5; 10 bases are shared with TRBD1. V trimming: 6 bases; J trimming: 5 bases; junction bases outside the gene matches: 9. CDR3 length: 15 amino acids. From germline, CDR1 is SGHVS and CDR2 FNYEAQ. As DNA, the CDR3 is TGTGCCAGCAGACGTGACAGGGGGCGTAATGAGACCCAGTACTTC. It encodes CASRRDRGRNETQYF. Full variable domain (outside the CDR3, taken from reference TRBV7-6 and TRBJ2-5): GAGVSQSPRYKVTKRGQDVALRCDPISGHVSLYWYRQALGQGPEFLTYFNYEAQQDKSGLPNDRFSAERPEGSISTLTIQRTEQRDSAMYRCASRRDRGRNETQYFGPGTRLLVL.

This clonotype was found a few times. The chain recombines TRBV5-1 with TRBJ2-2, with 8 bases matching TRBD2. Germline CDR1 and CDR2: SGHRS and YFSETQ. This CDR3 spans 15 amino acids. V shed 7 bases, J shed 7 bases, and the junction held 12 bases outside the gene matches. The CDR3 reads CASGFATSGGGELFF. The CDR3 DNA reads as TGCGCCAGCGGATTTGCCACTAGCGGTGGCGGGGAGCTGTTTTTT.

Turning to this clonotype: The junction and the germline gene differ at one end; a read error may be behind it. V usage is TRBV10-3 and J usage is TRBJ2-2, with 9 bases identical to TRBD1. The CDR3 runs to 17 residues. Germline-derived CDR1 and CDR2 are ENHRY and SYGVKD. CDR3 region: CASSYSRRTGVSGELFF. CDR3 in DNA: TGTGCCAGCAGTTACTCTCGCAGGACAGGGGTGTCCGGGGAGCTGTTTTTT.

Many counts were recorded for this clonotype. This chain joins TRBV20-1 and TRBJ2-2; D gene ambiguous. The CDR3 is 15 residues long. V dropped 0 bases and J dropped 2 bases, with 10 bases sitting between them. Per germline, CDR1 DFQATT and CDR2 SNEGSKA (reference sequence). The CDR3 sequence is CSARDLARNTGELFF. In DNA form, the CDR3 reads TGCAGTGCTAGAGATTTGGCTAGAAACACCGGGGAGCTGTTTTTT.

About this clonotype: A much bigger clone sits one base away, suggesting this may be a read error. The chain has TRBV6-5 and TRBJ2-3; D is ambiguous. CDR3 length: 11 residues. Germline CDR1 and CDR2: MNHEY and SVGAGI. Trimming removed 7 bases from V and 2 bases from J, with 4 bases in between. CDR3 sequence reads: CASTLTDTQYF. The CDR3 bases are TGTGCCAGCACACTCACAGATACGCAGTATTTT.

In this sample, this clonotype turned up once. A much larger clone lies a single base off, so this may be a read error. The V gene is TRBV7-9, the J gene TRBJ2-7; possibly TRBD1 or TRBD2 for D (5 bases each). The CDR3 length is 15 residues. Germline V gene sequence: CDR1 SEHNR, CDR2 FQNEAQ (reference sequence). The CDR3, as DNA: TGCGCCAGCAGCCAAGGGGCGGGTAAGAGCTACGAGCAGTACTTC. Protein sequence: CASSQGAGKSYEQYF.

Concerning this clonotype: A much larger clone differs from this one at a single base, so this may be a read error. The V call is TRBV7-2, the J call TRBJ2-2; TRBD1 might be the D (7 bases). The germline CDR1 and CDR2 sequences are SGHTA and FQGNSA. CDR3 size: 15 residues. The CDR3: CASSSGGQVGGELVF. The DNA for the CDR3 is TGTGCCAGCAGCTCAGGTGGACAGGTCGGCGGGGAGCTGGTTTTT.

The sample holds many counts of this clonotype. The chain links TRBV25-1 to TRBJ1-5; D not certain. The CDR3 sequence is 14 residues long. Trimming removed 8 bases at V and 3 bases at J, with 14 bases between. Germline V CDR1 and CDR2: MGHDK, SYGVNS. CDR3 in DNA: TGTGCCAGCTCGGACCTACCGACCAATCAGCCCCAGCATTTT. As protein: CASSDLPTNQPQHF.

This clonotype was picked up many times. The CDR3 is CSARDFGGAYEQYF. The DNA for the CDR3 is TGCAGTGCTAGAGATTTCGGGGGAGCCTACGAGCAGTACTTC. The gene calls are TRBV20-1 and TRBJ2-7, with D perhaps matching TRBD2 (6 bases). CDR1 is DFQATT and CDR2 is SNEGSKA in the germline V gene (reference sequence). V was trimmed by 0 bases and J by 2 bases, leaving 11 bases between them. This CDR3 has 14 residues.

The chain couples TRBV7-2 to TRBJ2-7, with D maybe TRBD2 (5 bases). Trimming stripped 6 bases from V and 2 bases from J, with 14 bases between. The CDR3 covers 14 residues. Germline lookup yields CDR1 SGHTA and CDR2 FQGNSA. The CDR3 DNA sequence: TGTGCCAGCAGGGGGTCTAGGCGGGCCTACGAGCAGTACTTC. It specifies CASRGSRRAYEQYF.

This sequence joins TRBV7-9 and TRBJ1-3; the D gene is possibly TRBD1 (6 bases). Germline V gives CDR1 SEHNR, CDR2 FQNEAQ (reference sequence). This CDR3 has 17 residues. Trimming took off 3 bases at V and 0 bases at J, with 15 bases between the two ends. The CDR3 here is CASSLGGGLASGNTIYF. DNA for the CDR3: TGTGCCAGCAGCTTGGGCGGGGGGCTCGCCTCTGGAAACACCATATATTTT.

This clonotype showed up just a few times. The rearrangement uses TRBV6-1 and TRBJ1-5; D is perhaps TRBD1 (5 bases). Germline V CDR1 and CDR2: MNHNS, SASEGT. V dropped 5 bases and J dropped 4 bases, with 12 bases sitting between them. CDR3 size: 14 residues. The CDR3 protein is CASSPRGKNQPQHF. DNA of the CDR3: TGTGCCAGCAGTCCCCGGGGCAAAAATCAGCCCCAGCATTTT.